Described below is a single TCR beta chain sequence and its context. Its antigen is unidentified. The sample originates from a study of blood T cells in healthy people across ages. Study-wide findings and caveats: A roughly linear age-dependent decrease characterized TCR beta diversity per million T cells.

Alongside a J-beta primer mix, a sample-barcoded 5' primer served in a second PCR lasting 7 to 11 cycles. MiXCR, run by TCRdb on the 5' RACE reads, gives a single entry per CDR3 protein. The sample carries fewer than 900,000 distinct CDR3 sequences, roughly 41% recorded once. The specimen sequenced was blood. The origin of this receptor is a woman in her sixties or seventies in good health.

The CDR3 protein is CAAGGFGTEAFF. DNA for the CDR3: TGTGCCGCTGGCGGGTTCGGCACTGAAGCTTTCTTT. The chain links TRBV6-1 to TRBJ1-1, with no clear D. The germline CDR1 and CDR2 sequences are MNHNS and SASEGT. The CDR3 totals 12 residues. Trimming removed 11 bases from V and 4 bases from J, with 14 bases in between.